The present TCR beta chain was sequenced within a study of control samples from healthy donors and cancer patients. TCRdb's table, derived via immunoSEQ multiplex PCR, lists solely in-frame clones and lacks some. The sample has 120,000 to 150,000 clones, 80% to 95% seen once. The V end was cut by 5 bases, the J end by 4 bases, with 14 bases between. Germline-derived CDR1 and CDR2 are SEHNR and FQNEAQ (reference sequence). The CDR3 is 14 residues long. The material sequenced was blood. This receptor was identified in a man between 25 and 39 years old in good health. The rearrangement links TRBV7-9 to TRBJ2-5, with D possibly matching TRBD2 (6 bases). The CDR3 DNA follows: TGTGCCAGCAGCCTACGCGGGGCGCGAGAGACCCAGTACTTC. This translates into CASSLRGARETQYF. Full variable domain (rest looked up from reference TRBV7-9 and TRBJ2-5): DTGVSQNPRHKITKRGQNVTFRCDPISEHNRLYWYRQTLGQGPEFLTYFQNEAQLEKSRLLSDRFSAERPKGSFSTLEIQRTEQGDSAMYLCASSLRGARETQYFGPGTRLLVL.